Below are 23 T cell receptor beta chains sequenced from a single sample in a study of T cells after yellow fever vaccination. TCRdb re-analysed the 5' RACE reads in MiXCR, keeping a single row per CDR3 protein. This table has roughly 140,000 distinct CDR3 sequences, 7.7% appearing once. The sample here was CD4+ T cells sorted from PBMCs, taken 5 days after the yellow fever booster vaccination. The receptors were sampled from a man between 25 and 39 years old who received the YFV17D yellow fever vaccine.

This clonotype was seen repeatedly, ten times or more. This sequence joins TRBV5-5 and TRBJ2-7; TRBD1 matches at 9 bases. The V gene end was trimmed by 6 bases and the J gene end by 3 bases; junction bases not matched to a gene: 7. Germline V gives CDR1 SGHKS, CDR2 YYEKEE (reference sequence). The CDR3 runs 14 residues. CDR3 nucleotides: TGTGCCAGCACCCAACCGGGACAGGGCTACGAGCAGTACTTC. Encoded protein: CASTQPGQGYEQYF.

In its sample, this clonotype was seen many times. The rearrangement uses TRBV5-1 and TRBJ2-5, with TRBD1 identical over 7 bases. Unmatched junction bases numbered 5, after V lost 0 bases and J lost 3 bases. The CDR3 spans 15 residues. Germline V gene lookup returns CDR1 SGHRS and CDR2 YFSETQ. CDR3 sequence reads: CASSLAAGGKETQYF. The DNA for the CDR3 is TGCGCCAGCAGCTTGGCTGCAGGGGGTAAAGAGACCCAGTACTTC.

This clonotype was counted ten times or more. This chain connects TRBV13 to TRBJ2-7, with TRBD2 matching 12 bases. CDR1 and CDR2 (germline): PRHDT, FYEKMQ (reference sequence). V gave up 0 bases and J gave up 1 base; unmatched junction bases: 19. This CDR3 has 22 amino acids. Here the CDR3 reads CASSLGEGWLAGGPLLSYEQYF. CDR3 coding DNA: TGTGCCAGCAGCTTAGGTGAGGGATGGCTAGCGGGAGGGCCATTACTTTCCTACGAGCAGTACTTC.

The V and J genes are TRBV14 and TRBJ1-1; TRBD1 aligns across 10 bases. Germline V gene sequence: CDR1 SGHDN, CDR2 FVKESK. The CDR3 totals 14 residues. J gave up 5 bases and V 4 bases, and 4 bases lay outside the gene matches. The CDR3 DNA follows: TGTGCCAGCAGCCCGCGGACAGGGGGGACTGAAGCTTTCTTT. Translation: CASSPRTGGTEAFF.

This clonotype was detected ten times or more. The genes are TRBV5-1 and TRBJ2-2; TRBD2 might be the D (5 bases). Germline assignment: CDR1 SGHRS and CDR2 YFSETQ. This CDR3 has 16 amino acids. Deletions cut 0 bases from V and 1 base from J, with 10 bases between. CDR3 coding DNA: TGCGCCAGCAGCTTGGCCTCCGGGGTGAACACCGGGGAGCTGTTTTTT. Amino acids: CASSLASGVNTGELFF.

This clonotype was seen ten or more times. CDR3 amino acids: CASSSGTSGGRYEQYF. CDR3 coding DNA: TGTGCCAGCAGTTCAGGGACTAGCGGAGGCCGATACGAGCAGTACTTC. This chain joins TRBV28 and TRBJ2-7, with 11 bases fitting TRBD2. CDR1 is MDHEN and CDR2 is SYDVKM in the germline V gene. CDR3 size: 16 residues. V dropped 4 bases and J dropped 4; count of bases not matched to a gene: 9.

This clonotype was counted many times. This rearrangement joins TRBV6-6 to TRBJ2-7; D assignment may be TRBD1 or TRBD2 (5 bases each). The CDR3 is 13 residues long. Germline V CDR1 and CDR2: MNHNY, SVGAGI (reference sequence). Trimming left V 4 bases short and J 2 bases short, with 9 bases between. CDR3 loop: CASSWDPAYEQYF. The CDR3 nucleotides are TGTGCCAGCAGTTGGGACCCCGCCTACGAGCAGTACTTC.

The rearrangement links TRBV12-3 or TRBV12-4 to TRBJ2-7; 10 nucleotides align to TRBD2. The CDR3 is 15 residues long. The trim removed 1 base at V and 5 bases at J, leaving 5 bases unmatched. CDR3 in DNA: TGTGCCAGCAGTTTAGTTCCAGCGGGAGGGAACGAGCAGTACTTC. As protein: CASSLVPAGGNEQYF.

There are a few counts of this clonotype. CDR3 DNA sequence: TGTGCCTGGAGCCAGACGCTTGAGCAGTACTTC. Translated, it gives CAWSQTLEQYF. The chain uses TRBV30 and TRBJ2-7, with D uncertain. Trimming cost V 3 bases and J 7 bases, with 10 bases left between them. CDR1 and CDR2 (germline): GTSNPN, SVGIG (reference sequence). This CDR3 has 11 amino acids.

Turning to this clonotype: This may be a read error: a much more frequent sequence differs by one nucleotide. This chain uses TRBV6-2 or TRBV6-3 with TRBJ1-5; no clear D. The V end lost 4 bases, the J end lost 2 bases, and 9 bases lay between the germline ends. The CDR3 has 14 amino acids. Germline lookup yields CDR1 MNHEY and CDR2 SVGEGT. CDR3 region: CASSFGDGNQPQHF. CDR3 nucleotides: TGTGCCAGCAGTTTTGGGGATGGCAATCAGCCCCAGCATTTT.

This clonotype has a count of ten or more. V gene TRBV5-1 combines with J gene TRBJ2-7; a weak D match, TRBD1 (6 bases). CDR1 is SGHRS and CDR2 is YFSETQ in the germline V gene. Trimming stripped 3 bases from V and 9 bases from J, with 22 bases between. CDR3 length: 15 residues. The CDR3 spells CASSSTGTRPLRQYF. Written as DNA, the CDR3 is TGCGCCAGCAGCTCTACCGGGACAAGGCCCCTGCGGCAGTACTTC.

This clonotype showed up many times. The rearrangement uses TRBV24-1 and TRBJ2-1; 11 bases agree with TRBD1. The CDR3 extends over 15 amino acids. The germline gives CDR1 KGHDR, CDR2 SFDVKD. Unmatched junction bases numbered 8, after V lost 8 bases and J lost 6 bases. Here the CDR3 reads CATTSGQGASNEQFF. As DNA, the CDR3 is TGTGCCACCACTAGCGGACAGGGGGCCTCCAATGAGCAGTTCTTC.

This clonotype was picked up many times. V gene TRBV5-1 combines with J gene TRBJ2-2, with D hard to call. This CDR3 spans 15 amino acids. Looked up from germline, CDR1 is SGHRS and CDR2 is YFSETQ. V lost 0 bases, J lost 2 bases, and 8 bases lay in between. CDR3 in amino acids: CASSLADFNTGELFF. The CDR3 DNA reads as TGCGCCAGCAGCTTGGCCGACTTTAACACCGGGGAGCTGTTTTTT.

This clonotype was counted many times. The rearrangement links TRBV5-1 to TRBJ2-1; the match to TRBD2 covers 7 bases. Germline V gene lookup returns CDR1 SGHRS and CDR2 YFSETQ. The CDR3 consists of 17 residues. V was clipped by 3 bases and J by 2 bases; unmatched bases: 11. For the CDR3, the DNA is TGCGCCAGCAGCTGGACTAGGACGGGGGAGACCTACAATGAGCAGTTCTTC. As protein: CASSWTRTGETYNEQFF.

This clonotype was counted at least ten times. The chain couples TRBV6-1 to TRBJ2-1, with D maybe TRBD2 (6 bases). Trimming pared 5 bases from V and 0 bases from J, leaving 11 bases between. CDR1 is MNHNS, CDR2 SASEGT, per germline. This CDR3 spans 15 amino acids. The CDR3 DNA reads as TGTGCCAGCAGTCCAGGCGGGAACTCCTACAATGAGCAGTTCTTC. Its translation is CASSPGGNSYNEQFF.

This clonotype has at least ten counts. The chain uses TRBV6-2 or TRBV6-3 and TRBJ2-7; D perhaps matches TRBD1 (6 bases). The CDR3 runs to 14 residues. Germline loops: CDR1 MNHEY, CDR2 SVGEGT. The V end lost 5 bases, the J end lost 9 bases, and 20 bases lay between the germline ends. DNA of the CDR3: TGTGCCAGCAGTACACAGGGTTCCCAACTCCTGCAGTACTTC. It translates to CASSTQGSQLLQYF.

This clonotype was counted between two and nine times. The rearrangement links TRBV2 to TRBJ2-2; 7 bases line up with TRBD1. From germline, CDR1 is SNHLY and CDR2 FYNNEI. The V segment lost 7 bases and the J segment 5 bases; nucleotides outside the gene matches: 10. CDR3 length equals 15 residues. DNA of the CDR3: TGTGCCAGCATCTCGGACAGGAAGAATACCGGGGAGCTGTTTTTT. The encoded protein is CASISDRKNTGELFF. Full variable domain (remainder filled in from reference TRBV2 and TRBJ2-2): EPEVTQTPSHQVTQMGQEVILRCVPISNHLYFYWYRQILGQKVEFLVSFYNNEISEKSEIFDDQFSVERPDGSNFTLKIRSTKLEDSAMYFCASISDRKNTGELFFGEGSRLTVL.

To note about this clonotype: Germline and junction disagree at one end, which may indicate a read error. Here the CDR3 DNA reads TGCTGTGCTGAAAAAGGTGCCAGCGGAGCCCTCGGGGACATTCAGTACTTC. Translating gives CCAEKGASGALGDIQYF. The chain has TRBV20-1 and TRBJ2-4, with D tentatively TRBD2 (5 bases). Germline CDR1 reads DFQATT; CDR2 reads SNEGSKA (reference sequence). This CDR3 spans 17 amino acids.

This clonotype was recorded at least ten times. V gene TRBV20-1 combines with J gene TRBJ2-1; D is unclear. CDR1 is DFQATT and CDR2 is SNEGSKA in the germline V gene (reference sequence). The CDR3 runs to 12 residues. Trimming stripped 6 bases from V and 2 bases from J, with 8 bases between. CDR3: CSAGPAYNEQFF. CDR3 nucleotide sequence: TGCAGTGCCGGACCGGCCTACAATGAGCAGTTCTTC.

Details on this clonotype: Just one base apart from a much larger clone, this may be a read error. The chain has TRBV20-1 and TRBJ2-5, with 7 bases matching TRBD1. Germline V CDR1 and CDR2: DFQATT, SNEGSKA (reference sequence). V lost 6 bases and J lost 8; bases outside the gene matches: 15. CDR3 size: 14 residues. The CDR3: CSAPPDRPRSTQYF. The CDR3 bases are TGCAGTGCCCCCCCGGACAGGCCGCGGAGCACCCAGTACTTC.

This clonotype was counted at least ten times. This chain links TRBV20-1 with TRBJ2-6; weak D call: TRBD1 (6 bases). Per germline, CDR1 DFQATT and CDR2 SNEGSKA (reference sequence). V lost 3 bases and J lost 1, with 10 bases in between. CDR3 length: 15 residues. The CDR3 DNA is TGCAGTGCTAGCCTCCAGGGGTCTGGGGCCAACGTCCTGACTTTC. It specifies CSASLQGSGANVLTF.

This clonotype was seen repeatedly, ten times or more. The V gene is TRBV20-1, the J gene TRBJ2-7; D perhaps matches TRBD2 (5 bases). Germline V lookup: CDR1 DFQATT, CDR2 SNEGSKA (reference sequence). Between the trimmed V and J ends, which lost 2 bases and 4 bases, there was a span of 9 bases. This CDR3 has 12 residues. The CDR3 sequence is CSARPGGYEQYF. The CDR3 DNA is TGCAGTGCTAGACCGGGCGGGTACGAGCAGTACTTC.

This clonotype was counted a single time. Being one base from a much bigger clone, this may be a read error. This chain uses TRBV5-6 with TRBJ2-3, with a tentative D call TRBD2 (5 bases). V was shortened by 4 bases and J by 5 bases, with 17 bases between the two germline ends. Germline V lookup: CDR1 SGHDT, CDR2 YYEEEE. The CDR3 sequence is 15 residues long. The CDR3 DNA sequence: TGTGCCAGCAGCGACCCCCCGGGTGAGGGAGATACGCAGTATTTT. Amino acid sequence: CASSDPPGEGDTQYF.